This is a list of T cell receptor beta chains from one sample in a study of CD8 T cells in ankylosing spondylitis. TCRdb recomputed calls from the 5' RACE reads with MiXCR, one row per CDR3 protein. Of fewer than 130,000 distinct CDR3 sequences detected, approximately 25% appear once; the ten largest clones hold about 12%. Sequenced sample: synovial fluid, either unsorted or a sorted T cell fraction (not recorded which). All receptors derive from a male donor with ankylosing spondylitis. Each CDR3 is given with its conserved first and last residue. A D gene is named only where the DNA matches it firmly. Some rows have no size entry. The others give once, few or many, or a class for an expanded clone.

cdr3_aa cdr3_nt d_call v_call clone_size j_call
CASSPLTSGRGNEQFF TGTGCCAGCAGTCCACTGACTAGCGGGAGAGGTAATGAGCAGTTCTTC TRBD2 TRBV28 . TRBJ2-1
CSVSAGALISEKLFF TGCAGCGTCTCGGCAGGGGCGCTTATCAGTGAAAAACTGTTTTTT . TRBV29-1 . TRBJ1-4
CASSLALAKNIQYF TGTGCCAGCAGCTTAGCATTAGCCAAAAACATTCAGTACTTC . TRBV7-2 few TRBJ2-4
CASSPRVAAFHTGELFF TGTGCCAGCAGCCCTCGGGTCGCAGCTTTTCACACCGGGGAGCTGTTTTTT . TRBV7-8 few TRBJ2-2
CASSFMVDTEAFF TGCGCCAGCAGCTTTATGGTAGACACTGAAGCTTTCTTT . TRBV5-1 few TRBJ1-1
CASSVTGQGGSPLHF TGTGCCAGCAGCGTGACGGGACAGGGTGGTTCACCCCTCCACTTT TRBD1 TRBV9 many TRBJ1-6
CSAPGLAGGRDNEQFF TGCAGTGCCCCCGGACTAGCGGGGGGCAGGGACAATGAGCAGTTCTTC TRBD2 TRBV20-1 many TRBJ2-1
CASSPTGGRRLSSYNEQFF TGTGCCAGCTCACCAACAGGGGGTCGGCGGCTGAGCTCCTACAATGAGCAGTTCTTC TRBD1 TRBV18 . TRBJ2-1
CASSRSAGGVHEQFF TGTGCCAGCAGTCGCTCAGCGGGAGGGGTGCATGAGCAGTTCTTC TRBD2 TRBV2 . TRBJ2-1
CSARAGEDTQYF TGCAGTGCTAGGGCAGGGGAAGATACGCAGTATTTT . TRBV20-1 few TRBJ2-3